The next 28 T cell receptor beta chains were all read from a single sample in a study of CD8+ T cells in alopecia areata. RNA was isolated and reverse transcribed to cDNA, the sequencing template. Profiling relied on immunoSEQ multiplex PCR, and the TCRdb table lists in-frame clones only, not all of them. Of some 120,000 clones listed, approximately 47% are singletons. Sequenced: NKG2D-low CD8+ T cells sorted from blood. The receptors shown here come from a human donor with alopecia areata.

In the case of this clone: The same CDR3 arises from other DNA sequences in this sample as well. The rearrangement joins TRBV5-4 to TRBJ2-6; a weak D match, TRBD1 (5 bases). CDR1 and CDR2 from the germline V gene are SGHNT and YYREEE (reference sequence). The CDR3 consists of 15 residues. Trimming cost V 1 base and J 1 base, with 6 bases left between them. As DNA, the CDR3 is TGTGCCAGCAGCTTGTCAGGGTCTGGGGCCAACGTCCTGACTTTC. Amino acids: CASSLSGSGANVLTF.

This clone was counted a single time. V gene TRBV2 combines with J gene TRBJ2-3, with D tentatively TRBD2 (6 bases). Per germline, CDR1 SNHLY and CDR2 FYNNEI. This CDR3 contains 12 residues. Trimming removed 10 bases at V and 2 bases at J, with 10 bases between. The CDR3 sequence: CATGGVTDTQYF. The DNA for the CDR3 is TGTGCCACCGGCGGGGTCACAGATACGCAGTATTTT.

The V call is TRBV6-5, the J call TRBJ2-5; 8 bases agree with TRBD2. In germline, CDR1 is MNHEY, CDR2 SVGAGI. The CDR3 consists of 15 residues. V gave up 5 bases and J gave up 5 bases; unmatched junction bases: 10. The CDR3 here is CASSPKAGEAETQYF. The CDR3, as DNA: TGTGCCAGCAGTCCAAAAGCGGGAGAAGCTGAGACCCAGTACTTC.

The sample holds a few counts of this clone. The CDR3 nucleotides are TGTGCCTGGAGTCCCTCAGCATTGGAGACCCAGTACTTC. Translation: CAWSPSALETQYF. This chain connects TRBV30 to TRBJ2-5; D remains ambiguous. Trimming removed 2 bases at V and 5 bases at J, with 12 bases between. The CDR3 runs 13 residues. The germline gives CDR1 GTSNPN, CDR2 SVGIG (reference sequence).

This clone was counted between two and nine times. V gene TRBV6-1 combines with J gene TRBJ1-1; maybe TRBD1 (5 bases). There are 11 residues in the CDR3. Germline V gives CDR1 MNHNS, CDR2 SASEGT. V lost 4 bases and J 12 bases, leaving 12 bases between the germline ends. CDR3 region: CASSVSTATFF. CDR3 DNA: TGTGCCAGCAGTGTATCGACAGCAACTTTCTTT.

The chain employs TRBV29-1 and TRBJ2-2; TRBD2 is a possible D gene (6 bases). This CDR3 is built from 13 residues. Trimming took 7 bases from V and 0 from J, leaving 9 bases between them. Germline CDR1 and CDR2: SQVTM and ANQGSEA. This CDR3 is CSAVAANTGELFF. CDR3 nucleotides: TGCAGCGCGGTAGCGGCGAACACCGGGGAGCTGTTTTTT.

J is TRBJ1-2 and V is TRBV27; D is undetermined. V was clipped by 6 bases and J by 4 bases, with 6 bases between them. Germline V CDR1 and CDR2: MNHEY, SMNVEV (reference sequence). The CDR3 runs 11 residues. CDR3 in DNA: TGTGCCAGCAGCGACGGCTATGGCTACACCTTC. Amino acid sequence: CASSDGYGYTF.

This clone was picked up a small number of times. The chain has TRBV29-1 and TRBJ1-2; 9 nucleotides match TRBD1. Trimming at V came to 6 bases and at J to 7 bases, leaving 12 bases not matched to a gene. This CDR3 contains 14 residues. Germline CDR1 reads SQVTM; CDR2 reads ANQGSEA. This chain's CDR3 is CSVVTGGDLSGYTF. DNA for the CDR3: TGCAGCGTGGTGACAGGGGGTGATTTGAGTGGCTACACCTTC.

The chain carries TRBV30 and TRBJ2-1; D is possibly TRBD2 (6 bases). The germline V gene encodes CDR1 GTSNPN and CDR2 SVGIG (reference sequence). This CDR3 comprises 14 residues. V was clipped by 3 bases and J by 2 bases, with 11 bases between them. CDR3 DNA: TGTGCCTGGAGCTATAGCGGAGCCTACAATGAGCAGTTCTTC. It yields the protein CAWSYSGAYNEQFF.

The chain recombines TRBV25-1 with TRBJ2-5; a weak D match, TRBD1 (5 bases). The length of the CDR3 is 14 residues. V lost 5 bases and J 5 bases, leaving 15 bases between the germline ends. Germline V gives CDR1 MGHDK, CDR2 SYGVNS. In nucleotides, the CDR3 is TGTGCCAGCAGTAAACGAGGACAAGGGGAGACCCAGTACTTC. Its protein product is CASSKRGQGETQYF.

This clone appeared a few times. The rearrangement uses TRBV29-1 and TRBJ2-3; D ambiguous. V dropped 6 bases and J dropped 4 bases, with 11 bases sitting between them. The CDR3 is 12 residues long. Germline V lookup: CDR1 SQVTM, CDR2 ANQGSEA. The CDR3 coding sequence is TGCAGCGTCCCCGTACGGGCAGATACGCAGTATTTT. The encoded protein is CSVPVRADTQYF.

This clone was counted between two and nine times. This chain uses TRBV27 with TRBJ2-1, with D perhaps TRBD1 or TRBD2 (6 bases each). V lost 5 bases and J lost 7, with 15 bases in between. Germline values: CDR1 MNHEY, CDR2 SMNVEV (reference sequence). The CDR3 contains 14 residues. Here the CDR3 DNA reads TGTGCCAGCAGTCCGGGGGCCTCCCCAAATGAGCAGTTCTTC. Translation: CASSPGASPNEQFF.

This clone was seen just once. J is TRBJ1-2 and V is TRBV6-5; D may be TRBD1 (5 bases). V shed 2 bases and J shed 0 bases, with 13 bases lying between them. The CDR3 is 16 amino acids. Germline loops: CDR1 MNHEY, CDR2 SVGAGI. The CDR3 nucleotides are TGTGCCAGCAGTTACGTGGGGGGAGTTCCTAACTATGGCTACACCTTC. Its protein is CASSYVGGVPNYGYTF.

V and J are TRBV29-1 and TRBJ2-5; 8 nucleotides align to TRBD2. The CDR3 is 16 residues long. Trimming at V came to 0 bases and at J to 3 bases, leaving 9 bases not matched to a gene. CDR1 SQVTM and CDR2 ANQGSEA come from the germline V gene. The CDR3: CSVEDPMREVKETQYF. The CDR3 nucleotides are TGCAGCGTTGAAGATCCTATGCGGGAGGTAAAAGAGACCCAGTACTTC.

This clone was observed a single time. This chain links TRBV30 with TRBJ1-2; 7 bases align to TRBD1. The CDR3 extends over 14 amino acids. Germline trimming cut 3 bases from V and 3 bases from J; bases unmatched to any gene: 7. In germline, CDR1 is GTSNPN, CDR2 SVGIG (reference sequence). This chain's CDR3 is CAWSGQGTDYGYTF. The CDR3 DNA follows: TGTGCCTGGAGCGGACAAGGGACAGACTATGGCTACACCTTC.

This clone was detected only a few times. The rearrangement uses TRBV7-9 and TRBJ2-5; no clear D. The CDR3 spans 13 residues. The germline V gene has CDR1 SEHNR and CDR2 FQNEAQ (reference sequence). Trimming removed 4 bases from V and 2 bases from J, with 8 bases in between. Here the CDR3 DNA reads TGTGCCAGCAGCTCCCAACTTCAAGAGACCCAGTACTTC. Residues: CASSSQLQETQYF.

This clone was counted between two and nine times. V is TRBV28 and J is TRBJ2-7; tentative D call: TRBD1 (8 bases). This CDR3 contains 14 residues. Germline assignment: CDR1 MDHEN and CDR2 SYDVKM. Between the trimmed V and J ends, which lost 4 bases and 3 bases, there was a span of 13 bases. This CDR3 reads CASSYRGGSYEQYF. The DNA of the CDR3 is TGTGCCAGCAGTTACAGGGGGGGCAGCTACGAGCAGTACTTC.

The table lists this clone with a few counts. This chain uses TRBV4-1 with TRBJ2-6; D remains ambiguous. Per germline, CDR1 MGHRA and CDR2 YSYEKL. CDR3 length: 16 amino acids. With 0 bases removed from V and 1 base from J, the gap between germline ends came to 7 bases. The DNA for the CDR3 is TGCGCCAGCAGCCAAGATGTGGGTTCTGGGGCCAACGTCCTGACTTTC. It specifies CASSQDVGSGANVLTF.

The V gene is TRBV30, the J gene TRBJ2-7; the D call may be TRBD1 or TRBD2 (5 bases each). Germline values: CDR1 GTSNPN, CDR2 SVGIG (reference sequence). The V end was cut by 5 bases, the J end by 4 bases, with 18 bases between. This CDR3 is built from 14 residues. CDR3 residues: CAWGYMGTLYEQYF. The CDR3 nucleotides read TGTGCCTGGGGTTACATGGGGACCCTTTACGAGCAGTACTTC.

This clone was found a few times. This chain joins TRBV29-1 and TRBJ1-1, with TRBD1 identical over 7 bases. CDR1 and CDR2 (germline): SQVTM, ANQGSEA. The CDR3 runs to 11 residues. After removal of 7 bases from V and 10 bases from J, the junction contained 9 bases not matched to a gene. CDR3 in DNA: TGCAGCGGACCTCTGGAGGGGGCAGCTTTCTTT. Translating it yields CSGPLEGAAFF.

This chain joins TRBV2 and TRBJ1-1; D gene unclear. In germline, CDR1 is SNHLY, CDR2 FYNNEI. The V end was cut by 7 bases, the J end by 3 bases, with 12 bases between. The CDR3 has 13 amino acids. The DNA of the CDR3 is TGTGCCAGCATCGGGGATTCATACACTGAAGCTTTCTTT. Translation: CASIGDSYTEAFF.

This clone turned up a few times. The chain uses TRBV29-1 and TRBJ1-4; D is ambiguous. Deletions cut 4 bases from V and 6 bases from J, with 6 bases between. CDR1 and CDR2 from the germline V gene are SQVTM and ANQGSEA. The CDR3 extends over 11 amino acids. The DNA for the CDR3 is TGCAGCGTTGTGTCGTATGAAAAACTGTTTTTT. This translates into CSVVSYEKLFF.

V and J are TRBV5-4 and TRBJ2-2; weak D call: TRBD2 (5 bases). Per germline, CDR1 SGHNT and CDR2 YYREEE (reference sequence). The CDR3 has 13 amino acids. Trimming removed 4 bases from V and 7 bases from J, with 11 bases in between. Here the CDR3 reads CASSTSSGGELFF. The CDR3 DNA is TGTGCCAGCAGCACCTCGAGCGGCGGGGAGCTGTTTTTT.

The chain has TRBV5-1 and TRBJ2-7; D is ambiguous. The V and J ends lost 2 bases and 2 bases respectively, with 8 bases between them. The CDR3 sequence is 13 residues long. Germline assignment: CDR1 SGHRS and CDR2 YFSETQ. The CDR3: CASSFHSTYEQYF. The CDR3 bases are TGCGCCAGCAGCTTCCACAGCACCTACGAGCAGTACTTC.

This clone was observed once. The CDR3 DNA follows: TGTGCCAGCAGCCCTGGTTCGCGGGGGGTCACAGATACGCAGTATTTT. The encoded protein is CASSPGSRGVTDTQYF. The chain uses TRBV9 and TRBJ2-3; TRBD2 aligns across 8 bases. Germline-derived CDR1 and CDR2 are SGDLS and YYNGEE. The trim removed 4 bases at V and 2 bases at J, leaving 9 bases unmatched. This CDR3 is built from 16 residues. The complete variable domain, with remaining parts taken from reference TRBV9 and TRBJ2-3, reads DSGVTQTPKHLITATGQRVTLRCSPRSGDLSVYWYQQSLDQGLQFLIQYYNGEERAKGNILERFSAQQFPDLHSELNLSSLELGDSALYFCASSPGSRGVTDTQYFGPGTRLTVL.

This clone was counted a single time. The gene calls are TRBV29-1 and TRBJ2-1, with D tentatively TRBD1 (6 bases). Trimming shortened V by 6 bases and J by 4 bases, and 25 bases separated the two germline ends. The CDR3 covers 17 residues. The germline V gene has CDR1 SQVTM and CDR2 ANQGSEA. CDR3 coding DNA: TGCAGCGTGGGAGTCCCGGGACATTCCGACACTTACAATGAGCAGTTCTTC. Translated: CSVGVPGHSDTYNEQFF.

In this sample, this clone turned up a few times. The chain has TRBV29-1 and TRBJ2-3; 8 nucleotides agree with TRBD1. With 7 bases clipped from V and 5 bases from J, the junction kept 2 bases outside the gene matches. Germline lookup yields CDR1 SQVTM and CDR2 ANQGSEA. The CDR3 is made up of 11 amino acids. For the CDR3, the DNA is TGCAGCGGTACAGGGGGAGATACGCAGTATTTT. Translation gives CSGTGGDTQYF.

The chain is built from TRBV7-2 and TRBJ2-1; D might be TRBD2 (5 bases). The CDR3 totals 15 residues. CDR1 SGHTA and CDR2 FQGNSA come from the germline V gene. Trimming removed 3 bases at V and 5 bases at J, with 14 bases between. In DNA, the CDR3 is TGTGCCAGCAGCTTTCCCGGAGGAAGCCACAATGAGCAGTTCTTC. Its translation: CASSFPGGSHNEQFF.